The source of this T cell receptor beta chain is a study of blood T cells in healthy people across ages. Notes on the study in general: Roughly linear declines in TCR beta diversity per million T cells occurred with age.

As to this clonotype: What it binds is not known.

Together with a sample-barcoded 5' primer, a J-beta primer mix was included in a second PCR lasting about 6 to 11 cycles. Every cDNA was tagged by a template-switch adaptor with 12 random nucleotides. TCRdb fed the 5' RACE reads into MiXCR, producing one record per CDR3 protein. The data hold 1.5 million to 1.9 million distinct CDR3 sequences, with about 45% observed a single time. Deletions cut 8 bases from V and 6 bases from J, with 16 bases between. Germline-derived CDR1 and CDR2 are LNHNV and YYDKDF (reference sequence). This CDR3 is built from 13 residues. Input material: blood. V usage is TRBV15 and J usage is TRBJ1-1; no firm D call. The sequence was obtained from a woman between 18 and 29 years old in good health. The DNA for the CDR3 is TGTGCCACCGGTGTCCAGCGAGGCTCTGAAGCTTTCTTT. Protein product: CATGVQRGSEAFF.